A single sample is the source of the 30 T cell receptor beta chains below, sequenced in a study of response to subunit inactivated influenza vaccine. TCRdb reanalysed the RT-PCR reads using MiXCR and keeps one entry per CDR3 protein. The sample contains roughly 760,000 distinct CDR3 sequences, around 21% of which appear only once. The sample in question was PBMCs from blood, obtained about 5 days after vaccination. The receptors derive from a man aged 50 to 59 who received an inactivated influenza vaccine.

This clonotype was counted at least ten times. The chain is built from TRBV20-1 and TRBJ2-3; D is undetermined. The CDR3 sequence is 13 residues long. V was trimmed by 3 bases and J by 3 bases, leaving 10 bases between them. Per germline, CDR1 DFQATT and CDR2 SNEGSKA (reference sequence). DNA of the CDR3: TGCAGTGCTAGGGCGACTGTTACAGATACGCAGTATTTT. It specifies CSARATVTDTQYF.

In its sample, this clonotype was seen a few times. This rearrangement joins TRBV7-7 to TRBJ2-7; a weak D match, TRBD2 (6 bases). The V gene's germline CDR1 is SSHAT and CDR2 FNYEAQ (reference sequence). The CDR3 sequence is 17 residues long. Trimming left V 0 bases short and J 7 bases short, with 22 bases between. The CDR3 here is CASSLARGLKRIVEQYF. The CDR3 coding sequence is TGTGCCAGCAGCTTAGCGCGGGGCCTTAAGAGGATAGTAGAGCAGTACTTC.

V usage is TRBV14 and J usage is TRBJ1-6, with unresolved D. The germline gives CDR1 SGHDN, CDR2 FVKESK. The CDR3 sequence is 13 residues long. V lost 0 bases, J lost 9 bases, and 6 bases lay in between. In DNA form, the CDR3 reads TGTGCCAGCAGCCAAGATACGACTTCACCCCTCCACTTT. As protein: CASSQDTTSPLHF.

The V call is TRBV20-1, the J call TRBJ2-5, with 11 bases matching TRBD2. The V and J ends lost 3 bases and 5 bases, in that order; junction bases with no gene match: 8. CDR1 and CDR2 from the germline V gene are DFQATT and SNEGSKA (reference sequence). This CDR3 comprises 15 residues. CDR3 bases: TGCAGTGCTAGTCGGGTAGCGGGAGGGGGGGAGACCCAGTACTTC. Its protein product is CSASRVAGGGETQYF.

This clonotype was seen more than once but under ten times. The V and J genes are TRBV11-2 and TRBJ1-2; 7 bases line up with TRBD1. CDR3 length: 13 residues. Germline lookup yields CDR1 SGHAT and CDR2 FQNNGV. V lost 4 bases and J lost 14; bases outside the gene matches: 13. The CDR3 DNA follows: TGTGCCAGCAGCTCAAACAGGGGCCCATCGCTGACCTTC. Amino acid sequence: CASSSNRGPSLTF.

A few counts support this clonotype. V usage is TRBV15 and J usage is TRBJ2-1, with TRBD1 matching over 9 bases. The CDR3 totals 15 residues. V lost 3 bases and J lost 0; bases outside the gene matches: 0. Germline V CDR1 and CDR2: LNHNV, YYDKDF (reference sequence). The CDR3 bases are TGTGCCACCAGCAGGACAGGGGGCTCCTACAATGAGCAGTTCTTC. This translates into CATSRTGGSYNEQFF.

The CDR3 nucleotides are TGCAGTGCTAGAGGCCCGAGCGGGGAGCTGTTTTTT. It yields the protein CSARGPSGELFF. This chain links TRBV20-1 with TRBJ2-2; D remains ambiguous. Germline CDR1 DFQATT, CDR2 SNEGSKA (reference sequence). The ends were cut back, 1 base at V and 7 bases at J, with 7 bases in the middle. The CDR3 is made up of 12 amino acids.

At least ten counts were recorded for this clonotype. The rearrangement links TRBV6-2 or TRBV6-3 to TRBJ2-5, with 8 bases fitting TRBD2. With V trimmed by 4 bases and J by 2 bases, 12 bases remained unmatched. The CDR3 covers 17 residues. The germline gives CDR1 MNHEY, CDR2 SVGEGT. The CDR3 is CASSLTGGRVWQETQYF. In DNA, the CDR3 is TGTGCCAGCAGTTTGACGGGGGGGCGAGTATGGCAAGAGACCCAGTACTTC.

The chain joins TRBV6-1 to TRBJ2-7; D possibly corresponds to TRBD2 (5 bases). Germline CDR1 reads MNHNS; CDR2 reads SASEGT. The CDR3 extends over 15 amino acids. The V and J ends lost 6 bases and 2 bases respectively, with 17 bases between them. In DNA form, the CDR3 reads TGTGCCAGCAGAACTACCGGGATCTTCCCCTACGAGCAGTACTTC. This gives the protein CASRTTGIFPYEQYF.

This clonotype was recorded a few times. The chain links TRBV6-2 or TRBV6-3 to TRBJ2-7, with D possibly matching TRBD1 (5 bases). Germline CDR1 is MNHEY and CDR2 is SVGEGT. CDR3 length: 14 amino acids. V lost 6 bases, J lost 4 bases, and 16 bases lay in between. This CDR3 is CASSSMTESYEQYF. For the CDR3, the DNA is TGTGCCAGCAGCTCGATGACAGAGTCTTACGAGCAGTACTTC.

A few counts support this clonotype. The chain has TRBV7-9 and TRBJ2-7; 8 nucleotides agree with TRBD1. The CDR3 covers 13 residues. V lost 4 bases and J lost 9; bases outside the gene matches: 8. Germline V lookup: CDR1 SEHNR, CDR2 FQNEAQ (reference sequence). The CDR3 nucleotides read TGTGCCAGCAGCTCAGCAGGACAGGGACGGCAGTACTTC. It specifies CASSSAGQGRQYF.

The rearrangement uses TRBV5-1 and TRBJ2-2; TRBD2 matches 7 bases. The CDR3 spans 15 residues. Germline V gene data show CDR1 as SGHRS and CDR2 as YFSETQ. The J segment lost 6 bases and the V segment lost 0 bases, leaving 5 bases of the junction unmatched. The CDR3 DNA reads as TGCGCCAGCAGCTTGGATCTAGCGGTCGCCGGGGAGCTGTTTTTT. It is translated as CASSLDLAVAGELFF.

The gene calls are TRBV5-1 and TRBJ1-4; D is unclear. Germline values: CDR1 SGHRS, CDR2 YFSETQ. Trimming pared 7 bases from V and 8 bases from J, leaving 15 bases between. This CDR3 region has 13 residues. The CDR3 DNA sequence: TGCGCCAGCCAGCGTGCCGAGTCGGAAAAACTGTTTTTT. Translating gives CASQRAESEKLFF.

The chain carries TRBV7-8 and TRBJ2-1, with TRBD2 matching over 9 bases. The CDR3 covers 14 residues. V shed 10 bases, J shed 7 bases, and the junction held 11 bases outside the gene matches. CDR1 SGHVS and CDR2 FQNEAQ come from the germline V gene. CDR3 nucleotide sequence: TGTGCCACGAAACCGGGACTAGCTGTAAATGAGCAGTTCTTC. Encoded protein: CATKPGLAVNEQFF.

This clonotype was detected only a few times. The chain combines TRBV11-2 with TRBJ2-1; the D is unclear. Germline CDR1 SGHAT, CDR2 FQNNGV. This CDR3 region has 12 residues. Between the trimmed V and J ends, which lost 1 base and 12 bases, there was a span of 10 bases. DNA for the CDR3: TGTGCCAGCAGCTTAGGGCCCGTGGGGCAGTTCTTC. This gives the protein CASSLGPVGQFF.

This clonotype was seen a handful of times. This chain uses TRBV6-6 with TRBJ1-2; D remains unclear. The germline V gene has CDR1 MNHNY and CDR2 SVGAGI (reference sequence). V shed 6 bases and J shed 9 bases, with 14 bases lying between them. The CDR3 has 12 amino acids. CDR3 protein: CASRSPGLSYTF. The CDR3 nucleotides read TGTGCCAGCAGATCCCCGGGGTTAAGCTACACCTTC.

This clonotype was observed a few times. This rearrangement joins TRBV7-8 to TRBJ2-1; 9 bases are a match to TRBD2. The germline V gene has CDR1 SGHVS and CDR2 FQNEAQ. The CDR3 spans 14 residues. V lost 1 base to trimming and J lost 12 bases; unmatched junction nucleotides: 7. The CDR3 region has the DNA TGTGCCAGCAGCTTAGGGGGTAGCGGGAGAGTGCAGTTCTTC. It encodes CASSLGGSGRVQFF.

V is TRBV13 and J is TRBJ1-4, with D possibly matching TRBD1 (5 bases). The CDR3 spans 16 residues. The V end was cut by 5 bases, the J end by 4 bases, with 17 bases between. Germline V gene lookup returns CDR1 PRHDT and CDR2 FYEKMQ (reference sequence). As DNA, the CDR3 is TGTGCCAGCAGCCTAGCTGCGGGACGGAGTAATGAAAAACTGTTTTTT. Translated: CASSLAAGRSNEKLFF.

The chain uses TRBV15 and TRBJ2-5, with D perhaps being TRBD1 or TRBD2 (5 bases each). This CDR3 is built from 15 residues. The germline V gene encodes CDR1 LNHNV and CDR2 YYDKDF (reference sequence). With 0 bases removed from V and 4 bases from J, the gap between germline ends came to 12 bases. The CDR3 loop is CATSRDRVGVETQYF. For the CDR3, the DNA is TGTGCCACCAGCAGAGATCGGGTGGGGGTAGAGACCCAGTACTTC.

The chain couples TRBV18 to TRBJ2-7, with 9 nucleotides matching TRBD1. The CDR3 runs to 14 residues. The germline CDR1 and CDR2 sequences are KGHSH and LQKENI. Trimming at V came to 1 base and at J to 6 bases, leaving 4 bases not matched to a gene. CDR3 loop: CASSPLGQGFEQYF. CDR3 nucleotides: TGTGCCAGCTCACCACTGGGACAGGGATTCGAGCAGTACTTC.

The chain is built from TRBV7-6 and TRBJ2-3, with unresolved D. The CDR3 extends over 14 amino acids. The ends were cut back, 1 base at V and 1 base at J, with 6 bases in the middle. In germline, CDR1 is SGHVS, CDR2 FNYEAQ. The CDR3 DNA sequence: TGTGCCAGCAGCTTAGGGGTGGGCACAGATACGCAGTATTTT. Translating gives CASSLGVGTDTQYF. The full variable domain, completed using reference TRBV7-6 and TRBJ2-3, is GAGVSQSPRYKVTKRGQDVALRCDPISGHVSLYWYRQALGQGPEFLTYFNYEAQQDKSGLPNDRFSAERPEGSISTLTIQRTEQRDSAMYRCASSLGVGTDTQYFGPGTRLTVL.

This clonotype turned up a few times. The rearrangement joins TRBV6-5 to TRBJ1-1; D is uncertain. Per germline, CDR1 MNHEY and CDR2 SVGAGI. Trimming stripped 0 bases from V and 4 bases from J, with 6 bases between. CDR3 length: 13 residues. The CDR3 is CASSYSRSTEAFF. The CDR3 nucleotides read TGTGCCAGCAGTTACTCGCGGTCCACTGAAGCTTTCTTT.

This clonotype was counted a few times. The chain couples TRBV2 to TRBJ2-1; D is unresolved. Trimming pared 7 bases from V and 6 bases from J, leaving 13 bases between. The CDR3 contains 13 residues. CDR1 is SNHLY, CDR2 FYNNEI, per germline. In nucleotides, the CDR3 is TGTGCCAGCATTAGTAATAGAGGCAATGAGCAGTTCTTC. Protein: CASISNRGNEQFF.

The chain combines TRBV20-1 with TRBJ2-2, with 10 bases matching TRBD1. Germline CDR1 is DFQATT and CDR2 is SNEGSKA (reference sequence). This CDR3 has 15 residues. After removal of 2 bases from V and 4 bases from J, the junction contained 4 bases not matched to a gene. The CDR3 DNA reads as TGCAGTGCTAGACCAAGGACAGGGGGCACCGGGGAGCTGTTTTTT. Its protein product is CSARPRTGGTGELFF.

This rearrangement joins TRBV7-9 to TRBJ1-2; 7 nucleotides match TRBD1. This CDR3 is 13 amino acids long. Germline V gene data show CDR1 as SEHNR and CDR2 as FQNEAQ (reference sequence). V was clipped by 8 bases and J by 12 bases; unmatched bases: 15. CDR3 sequence reads: CASGLRGQSGHTF. In DNA form, the CDR3 reads TGTGCCAGCGGACTGAGGGGGCAGAGCGGCCACACCTTC.

The CDR3: CASSSLLGLAGSSSTDTQYF. As DNA, the CDR3 is TGTGCCAGCAGTTCCTTATTGGGACTAGCGGGGTCCTCTAGCACAGATACGCAGTATTTT. The genes are TRBV12-3 or TRBV12-4 and TRBJ2-3; 13 bases match TRBD2. With 4 bases clipped from V and 0 bases from J, the junction kept 13 bases outside the gene matches. The CDR3 contains 20 residues.

Notes on this clonotype: The CDR3 carries no conserved terminal phenylalanine or tryptophan, so it likely arises from a read error. The chain carries TRBV6-1 and TRBJ2-7; a possible D gene is TRBD1 (6 bases). The CDR3 consists of 14 residues. With 7 bases removed from V and 3 bases from J, the gap between germline ends came to 16 bases. CDR1 is MNHNS, CDR2 SASEGT, per germline. In DNA, the CDR3 is TGTGCCAGCACCAGCCCGGGACACAGCTACGAGCAGTACCTC. Protein product: CASTSPGHSYEQYL.

The rearrangement joins TRBV5-1 to TRBJ2-1; D might be TRBD1 (6 bases). Trimming removed 8 bases at V and 5 bases at J, with 14 bases between. CDR3 length equals 13 residues. Germline lookup yields CDR1 SGHRS and CDR2 YFSETQ. CDR3 sequence reads: CASYPDRNNEQFF. In DNA, the CDR3 is TGCGCCAGTTATCCGGACAGAAACAATGAGCAGTTCTTC.

This clonotype showed up just a few times. V usage is TRBV4-3 and J usage is TRBJ2-3; a weak D match, TRBD2 (6 bases). CDR3 size: 14 residues. Germline V gene sequence: CDR1 LGHNA, CDR2 YSLEER. The ends were cut back, 5 bases at V and 2 bases at J, with 11 bases in the middle. As DNA, the CDR3 is TGCGCCAGCAGCTCGGGACTTCACACAGATACGCAGTATTTT. This gives the protein CASSSGLHTDTQYF.

This clonotype has more than one count but fewer than ten. This chain uses TRBV2 with TRBJ2-1; TRBD2 aligns across 12 bases. This CDR3 is 13 amino acids long. Germline V gives CDR1 SNHLY, CDR2 FYNNEI. After removal of 7 bases from V and 9 bases from J, the junction contained 4 bases not matched to a gene. The CDR3 region is CASIRTSGTEQFF. As DNA, the CDR3 is TGTGCCAGCATAAGGACTAGCGGGACTGAGCAGTTCTTC.